Following are 7 T cell receptor beta chains from one sample sequenced in a study of T cells in Graves' hyperthyroidism and ophthalmopathy. The CDR3 regions of TCR beta were amplified from RNA transcripts. HTBI primers were the set used in a first-round RT-PCR of the TCR CDR3. Each CDR3 protein is one row after TCRdb ran MiXCR on the multiplex PCR reads. The sample shows 500,000 to 600,000 distinct CDR3 sequences, over 45% of them seen only once. The sequencing sample was made of peripheral blood or thyroid tissue (not recorded which). These TCRs come from an adult woman with Graves' disease, either hyperthyroidism or ophthalmopathy (not recorded which).

The CDR3 DNA follows: TGTGCCTCCGGTGGAGGGGTTCAGCCCCAGCATTTT. Protein: CASGGGVQPQHF. The V gene is TRBV6-1, the J gene TRBJ1-5; weak D call: TRBD1 (5 bases). In germline, CDR1 is MNHNS, CDR2 SASEGT. The CDR3 sequence is 12 residues long. V gave up 11 bases and J gave up 6 bases, with 14 bases separating them.

In this sample, this clonotype turned up a few times. The genes are TRBV7-6 and TRBJ2-1; D not certain. Germline-derived CDR1 and CDR2 are SGHVS and FNYEAQ. CDR3 size: 12 residues. The ends were cut back, 6 bases at V and 5 bases at J, with 8 bases in the middle. The chain's CDR3 is CASSPRNNEQFF. CDR3 in DNA: TGTGCCAGCAGTCCTCGGAACAATGAGCAGTTCTTC.

V is TRBV5-1 and J is TRBJ1-5; 10 nucleotides line up with TRBD1. CDR1 is SGHRS, CDR2 YFSETQ, per germline. J was trimmed by 5 bases and V by 1 base; bases with no gene match: 6. The length of the CDR3 is 16 residues. CDR3 residues: CASSLSGQGSDQPQHF. The CDR3 region has the DNA TGCGCCAGCAGCTTGTCGGGACAGGGGTCGGATCAGCCCCAGCATTTT.

The chain uses TRBV7-8 and TRBJ1-1; D ambiguous. The CDR3 has 13 residues. Germline CDR1 SGHVS, CDR2 FQNEAQ. V lost 5 bases, J lost 4 bases, and 11 bases lay in between. This CDR3 is CASSRVGPTEAFF. For the CDR3, the DNA is TGTGCCAGCAGCCGGGTAGGCCCCACTGAAGCTTTCTTT.

This clonotype was detected only once. The gene calls are TRBV2 and TRBJ1-5, with TRBD1 matching over 8 bases. Germline V gives CDR1 SNHLY, CDR2 FYNNEI. V was clipped by 6 bases and J by 2 bases; unmatched bases: 15. The CDR3 is 18 residues long. The CDR3 sequence: CASSLTRTGRAGNQPQHF. CDR3 sequence (DNA): TGTGCCAGCAGCTTAACTCGGACAGGGCGGGCAGGCAATCAGCCCCAGCATTTT.

The J gene is TRBJ1-2, the V gene TRBV29-1, with TRBD1 matching over 10 bases. V was pared by 0 bases and J by 7 bases, with 8 bases of the junction left unmatched. The CDR3 totals 15 residues. CDR1 is SQVTM, CDR2 ANQGSEA, per germline. CDR3 region: CSVEDYGTGDGGYTF. The CDR3 DNA sequence: TGCAGCGTTGAAGATTACGGGACAGGGGACGGTGGCTACACCTTC.

V is TRBV7-8 and J is TRBJ1-4; D is ambiguous. In germline, CDR1 is SGHVS, CDR2 FQNEAQ. The CDR3 runs to 15 residues. Between the trimmed V and J ends, which lost 4 bases and 3 bases, there was a span of 12 bases. The CDR3 sequence is CASSSQKLANEKLFF. In DNA, the CDR3 is TGTGCCAGCAGCTCCCAGAAGTTAGCTAATGAAAAACTGTTTTTT. Full variable domain (missing parts from reference TRBV7-8 and TRBJ1-4): GAGVSQSPRYKVAKRGQDVALRCDPISGHVSLFWYQQALGQGPEFLTYFQNEAQLDKSGLPSDRFFAERPEGSVSTLKIQRTQQEDSAVYLCASSSQKLANEKLFFGSGTQLSVL.